This TCR beta chain was recorded in a study of OX40 agonist ivuxolimab in advanced cancers. General study results and limits: Blood T cells, both CD4+ and CD8+, expanded clonally by week 6 at 0.1 to 3.0 mg/kg.

Per the germline V gene, CDR1 is KGHSH and CDR2 is LQKENI. The J segment lost 5 bases and the V segment lost 2 bases, leaving 2 bases of the junction unmatched. The CDR3 loop spans 13 amino acids. Comments on this clone: Its antigen is undetermined.

Profiled with immunoSEQ multiplex PCR; TCRdb holds only in-frame clones, not every one. The repertoire holds 70,000 or so clones, with approximately 93% as singletons. The chain recombines TRBV18 with TRBJ2-5, with 7 bases matching TRBD1. The source material was CD4+ or CD8+ T cells sorted from blood, sampled in a trial of the OX40 agonist ivuxolimab. The sequence derives from an adult with an advanced solid tumor such as melanoma, head and neck, liver or kidney cancer. In nucleotides, the CDR3 is TGTGCCAGCTCACCAGACAGGGACGAGACCCAGTACTTC. As protein: CASSPDRDETQYF.